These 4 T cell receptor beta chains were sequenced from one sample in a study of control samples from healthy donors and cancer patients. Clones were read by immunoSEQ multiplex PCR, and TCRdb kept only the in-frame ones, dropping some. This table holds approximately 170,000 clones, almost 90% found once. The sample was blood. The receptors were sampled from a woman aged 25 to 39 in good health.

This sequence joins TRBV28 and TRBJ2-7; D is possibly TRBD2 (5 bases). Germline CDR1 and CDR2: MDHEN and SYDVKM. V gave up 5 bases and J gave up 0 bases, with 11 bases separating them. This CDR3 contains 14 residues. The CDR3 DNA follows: TGTGCCAGCAGTGTACGGGGTACCTCCTACGAGCAGTACTTC. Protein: CASSVRGTSYEQYF.

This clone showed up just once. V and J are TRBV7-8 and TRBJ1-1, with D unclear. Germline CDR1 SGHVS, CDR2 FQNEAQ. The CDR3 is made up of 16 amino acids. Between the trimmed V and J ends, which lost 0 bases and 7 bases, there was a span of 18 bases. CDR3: CASSLASRVAQVEAFF. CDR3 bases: TGTGCCAGCAGCTTAGCGTCGAGGGTCGCTCAGGTTGAAGCTTTCTTT.

The CDR3 DNA follows: TGTGCCACCAGTGATCGAACGGGGGGTCGCGGGGAGCTGTTTTTT. This gives the protein CATSDRTGGRGELFF. This chain uses TRBV24-1 with TRBJ2-2, with 7 bases aligning to TRBD2. V dropped 3 bases and J dropped 7; count of bases not matched to a gene: 7. CDR3 size: 15 residues. Germline CDR1 and CDR2: KGHDR and SFDVKD.

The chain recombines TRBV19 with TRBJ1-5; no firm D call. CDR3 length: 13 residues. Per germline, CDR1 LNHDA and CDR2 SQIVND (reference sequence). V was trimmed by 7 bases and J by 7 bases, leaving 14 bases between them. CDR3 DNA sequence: TGTGCCAGTACCGGCCCCCCAACGCAGCCCCAGCATTTT. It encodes CASTGPPTQPQHF.